Listed below are T cell receptor beta chains from one sample, sequenced in a study of cytomegalovirus exposure and HLA in healthy donors. This table comes from immunoSEQ multiplex PCR, and its TCRdb copy is limited to in-frame clones, with some not included. Seen here are about 180,000 clones, roughly 81% observed once, and the top ten hold under 5%. Input material: PBMCs. The receptors come from a girl aged 10-17 years in good health and CMV-seropositive. CDR3s include the opening cysteine and the closing phenylalanine or tryptophan. A D gene is named only where the DNA matches it firmly. Clone size is shown for a subset of rows, as once, few, many or a class of expanded clone.

J gene | clone size | V gene | D gene | CDR3 protein | CDR3 DNA
TRBJ1-2 | - | TRBV27 | TRBD1 | CASSLDRGANYGYTF | TGTGCCAGCAGTTTGGACAGGGGAGCTAACTATGGCTACACCTTC
TRBJ1-6 | - | TRBV27 | TRBD1 | CASSPATGTSLPLHF | TGTGCCAGCAGTCCGGCGACAGGGACCAGTTTACCCCTCCACTTT
TRBJ2-1 | - | TRBV19 | TRBD1 | CASSRDPWDRSKNEQFF | TGTGCCAGTAGTCGTGATCCTTGGGACAGGAGCAAGAATGAGCAGTTCTTC
TRBJ2-1 | - | TRBV6-1 | - | CASSEVQWGLADYYNEQFF | TGTGCCAGCAGTGAAGTCCAATGGGGGCTAGCGGATTACTACAATGAGCAGTTCTTC
TRBJ1-2 | - | TRBV2 | TRBD1 | CASSLQGAAYGYTF | TGTGCCAGCAGTTTACAGGGGGCGGCCTATGGCTACACCTTC
TRBJ2-2 | once | TRBV7-6 | TRBD1 | CASSLSRPGTGQGRNTGELFF | TGTGCCAGCAGCTTATCCCGCCCGGGAACCGGACAGGGCCGGAACACCGGGGAGCTGTTTTTT
TRBJ2-7 | - | TRBV7-9 | TRBD1 | CASSLKGTGNNEQYF | TGTGCCAGCAGCTTAAAAGGGACAGGGAATAACGAGCAGTACTTC
TRBJ2-5 | - | TRBV4-1 | TRBD2 | CASSQEPFGGIRGGRETQYF | TGCGCCAGCAGCCAAGAACCGTTTGGTGGGATTCGGGGGGGCCGAGAGACCCAGTACTTC
TRBJ1-2 | - | TRBV29-1 | TRBD1 | CSGPGGENYGYTF | TGCAGCGGACCAGGGGGCGAAAACTATGGCTACACCTTC
TRBJ1-2 | - | TRBV5-1 | TRBD1 | CASSGNGTGGLEYYGYTF | TGCGCCAGCAGCGGCAACGGGACAGGGGGATTGGAGTACTATGGCTACACCTTC
TRBJ2-7 | few | TRBV7-3 | TRBD2 | CASSPGTSGGSLSYEQYF | TGTGCCAGCAGCCCCGGGACTAGCGGGGGTTCGCTCTCCTACGAGCAGTACTTC
TRBJ1-1 | - | TRBV28 | - | CASSHSEAFF | TGTGCCTCCTCCCACAGTGAAGCTTTCTTT
TRBJ1-6 | - | TRBV5-1 | TRBD1 | CASSFDRENSPLHF | TGCGCCAGCAGCTTTGACAGGGAGAATTCACCCCTCCACTTT
TRBJ1-1 | - | TRBV30 | - | CAWTPGGHTEAFF | TGTGCCTGGACGCCGGGAGGCCACACTGAAGCTTTCTTT
TRBJ2-7 | - | TRBV2 | - | CASSSDSVSYEQYF | TGTGCCAGCAGTTCCGACAGTGTCTCCTACGAGCAGTACTTC
TRBJ1-1 | - | TRBV30 | TRBD1 | CAWSKQGIAEAFF | TGTGCCTGGAGCAAACAGGGGATTGCTGAAGCTTTCTTT
TRBJ2-7 | - | TRBV15 | - | CATSRGRGQGWYEQYF | TGTGCCACCAGCAGAGGGAGAGGGCAGGGGTGGTACGAGCAGTACTTC
TRBJ2-5 | - | TRBV27 | TRBD2 | CASSPVRGEETQYF | TGTGCCAGCAGCCCCGTCCGGGGGGAAGAGACCCAGTACTTC
TRBJ2-5 | - | TRBV6-5 | TRBD1 | CASSSDRGYGETQYF | TGTGCCAGCAGTTCGGACAGGGGATATGGAGAGACCCAGTACTTC
TRBJ1-2 | once | TRBV5-6 | - | CASSLEGVSADYGYTF | TGTGCCAGCAGCTTGGAAGGTGTCAGCGCTGACTATGGCTACACCTTC
TRBJ2-7 | - | TRBV30 | TRBD2 | CAWRLGLAVDEQYF | TGTGCCTGGCGGCTGGGACTAGCGGTGGACGAGCAGTACTTC
TRBJ1-1 | - | TRBV25-1 | TRBD1 | CASRPQGGEAFF | TGTGCCAGCAGGCCACAGGGGGGTGAAGCTTTCTTT
TRBJ2-6 | few | TRBV5-5 | - | CASSVRQNSGANVLTF | TGTGCCAGCAGCGTCCGACAAAACTCTGGGGCCAACGTCCTGACTTTC
TRBJ2-1 | once | TRBV21-1 | - | CASGISAVAHDEQFF | TGTGCCAGCGGCATCAGTGCAGTGGCTCACGATGAGCAGTTCTTC
TRBJ2-5 | - | TRBV18 | - | CASSPPGLRGTQYF | TGTGCCAGCTCACCACCCGGTTTACGGGGGACCCAGTACTTC
TRBJ1-1 | once | TRBV6-1 | - | CASGRNTEAFF | TGTGCCAGCGGGAGGAACACTGAAGCTTTCTTT
TRBJ2-1 | - | TRBV6-5 | - | CASSLSARRTWEQFF | TGTGCCAGCAGTCTTAGCGCGAGGCGGACCTGGGAGCAGTTCTTC
TRBJ1-1 | - | TRBV9 | - | CASSAGTGGLMNTEAFF | TGTGCCAGCAGCGCCGGGACGGGGGGCCTGATGAACACTGAAGCTTTCTTT
TRBJ2-2 | once | TRBV5-1 | TRBD2 | CASSARSGVKSGELFF | TGCGCCAGCAGCGCCAGAAGCGGGGTGAAGTCCGGGGAGCTGTTTTTT
TRBJ1-1 | - | TRBV11-2 | - | CASSLASGEAFF | TGTGCCAGCAGCTTAGCGTCCGGGGAAGCTTTCTTT
TRBJ2-1 | once | TRBV11-3 | - | CASSLDQKGREQFF | TGTGCCAGCAGCTTAGATCAAAAGGGGCGTGAGCAGTTCTTC
TRBJ1-1 | - | TRBV6-5 | - | CASSYSSGVTEAFF | TGTGCCAGCAGTTACTCGTCGGGAGTCACTGAAGCTTTCTTT
TRBJ1-1 | - | TRBV19 | - | CASSESSAGGTEAFF | TGTGCCAGTAGTGAAAGTTCCGCCGGGGGAACTGAAGCTTTCTTT
TRBJ1-6 | - | TRBV27 | TRBD1 | CASSLWDRRHNSPLHF | TGTGCCAGCAGTTTATGGGACAGGAGACATAATTCACCCCTCCACTTT
TRBJ1-3 | - | TRBV5-1 | TRBD1 | CASSVGQRGENTIYF | TGCGCCAGCAGCGTGGGACAGCGAGGCGAAAACACCATATATTTT
TRBJ2-7 | - | TRBV30 | TRBD1 | CAWSGQGADEQYF | TGTGCCTGGAGCGGGCAGGGGGCGGACGAGCAGTACTTC
TRBJ2-1 | - | TRBV5-8 | TRBD1 | CASSAGQGIYNEQFF | TGTGCCAGCAGTGCTGGACAGGGGATTTACAATGAGCAGTTCTTC
TRBJ1-6 | - | TRBV4-2 | TRBD1 | CASSHRTGENSPLHF | TGTGCCAGCAGCCACCGGACAGGGGAGAATTCACCCCTCCACTTT
TRBJ1-5 | once | TRBV9 | - | CASSVAAGGNQPQHF | TGTGCCAGCAGCGTAGCGGCAGGGGGCAATCAGCCCCAGCATTTT
TRBJ1-6 | - | TRBV6-1 | - | CASSESRDDNSPLHF | TGTGCCAGCAGTGAGTCCAGGGATGATAATTCACCCCTCCACTTT
TRBJ1-3 | - | TRBV27 | - | CASSLVGPIAGNTIYF | TGTGCCAGCAGTTTAGTGGGGCCAATTGCTGGAAACACCATATATTTT
TRBJ2-2 | - | TRBV7-3 | - | CASSSTSTNTGELFF | TGTGCCAGCAGCTCAACATCCACGAACACCGGGGAGCTGTTTTTT